This is a list of T cell receptor beta chains from one sample in a study of OX40 agonist ivuxolimab in advanced cancers. Assay: immunoSEQ multiplex PCR; the TCRdb copy retains only in-frame clones and omits some. The sample carries over 55,000 clones, around 84% recorded once. The material was CD4+ or CD8+ T cells sorted from blood, obtained in a trial of the OX40 agonist ivuxolimab. The origin of the receptors is an adult with an advanced solid tumor such as melanoma, head and neck, liver or kidney cancer. Each CDR3 is given with its conserved first and last residue. A D gene is named only where the DNA matches it firmly. Expanded clones are given a class, and other clones once, few, many or no size at all.

>TRBV20-1|NA|TRBJ1-1|NA
TGCAGTGCTACCCCAGGACTTGAAGCTTTCTTT
CSATPGLEAFF
>TRBV2|NA|TRBJ2-5|NA
TGTGCCAGCAAGTTGGGGGGAGGAGAGACCCAGTACTTC
CASKLGGGETQYF
>TRBV29-1|NA|TRBJ1-4|TRBD1
TGCAGCGTTGCAAGGACAGGGGCAACTAATGAAAAACTGTTTTTT
CSVARTGATNEKLFF
>TRBV11-1|NA|TRBJ2-3|NA
TGTGCCAGCAGCTTAAGGTCAGGGTCCGCAGATACGCAGTATTTT
CASSLRSGSADTQYF
>TRBV20-1|NA|TRBJ1-1|NA
TGCAGTGGACTCATGAACACTGAAGCTTTCTTT
CSGLMNTEAFF
>TRBV7-8|NA|TRBJ1-1|NA
TGTGCCAGCAGCTTAGGGTGGGGAGCCCCAGCTGAAGCTTTCTTT
CASSLGWGAPAEAFF
>TRBV7-8|NA|TRBJ2-3|NA
TGTGCCAGCAGCTTAGCCCCACAGGCAGCAGATACGCAGTATTTT
CASSLAPQAADTQYF
>TRBV9|NA|TRBJ2-1|TRBD2
TGTGCCAGCACCCTAGCGGGAGAGGCGGTCAATGAGCAGTTCTTC
CASTLAGEAVNEQFF
>TRBV7-2|NA|TRBJ2-3|NA
TGTGCCAGCAGCCGCGCTACAGGGAGAGCAGATACGCAGTATTTT
CASSRATGRADTQYF
>TRBV6-1|NA|TRBJ1-2|NA
TGTGCCAGCAGTGGGGGGACGGGGAACTATGGCTACACCTTC
CASSGGTGNYGYTF
>TRBV7-3|once|TRBJ2-1|TRBD2
TGTGCCAGCAGCTTCACCGGGACTACATACAATGAGCAGTTCTTC
CASSFTGTTYNEQFF
>TRBV7-2|NA|TRBJ1-2|NA
TGTGCCAGCAGCTTCAGTACGAGTAACTATGGCTACACCTTC
CASSFSTSNYGYTF
>TRBV2|NA|TRBJ1-4|TRBD1
TGTGCCAGCAGTGAATACGGGACAGGGGGCATAGAAAAACTGTTTTTT
CASSEYGTGGIEKLFF
>TRBV28|NA|TRBJ2-5|NA
TGTGCCAGCACCGAGCATGCAGGCTATACAAGAGAGACCCAGTACTTC
CASTEHAGYTRETQYF
>TRBV30|few|TRBJ1-2|NA
TGTGCCTATTACAGCGGTTCTAACTATGGCTACACCTTC
CAYYSGSNYGYTF
>TRBV7-2|NA|TRBJ1-1|NA
TGTGCCAGCAGCATCACAGAGAACACTGAAGCTTTCTTT
CASSITENTEAFF
>TRBV2|NA|TRBJ1-4|NA
TGTGCCAGCAATTTGGGACCGATGGGTGAAAAACTGTTTTTT
CASNLGPMGEKLFF
>TRBV7-3|NA|TRBJ1-1|TRBD1
TGTGCCAGCAGCTTAGGACAGGGGAACACTGAAGCTTTCTTT
CASSLGQGNTEAFF
>TRBV2|NA|TRBJ1-2|NA
TGTGCCAGCAGTGTGACAGTTGGCTACACCTTC
CASSVTVGYTF
>TRBV11-3|NA|TRBJ2-3|NA
TGTGCCAGCAGCTTAGGAGGAGGGGGCGCCTTCACAGATACGCAGTATTTT
CASSLGGGGAFTDTQYF
>TRBV28|NA|TRBJ1-6|TRBD1
TGTGCCAGCGGGACAGGGGGCAGATATAATTCACCCCTCCACTTT
CASGTGGRYNSPLHF
>TRBV2|NA|TRBJ1-6|NA
TGTGCCAGCAGAGGGACGGTGGGACATTCACCCCTCCACTTT
CASRGTVGHSPLHF
>TRBV14|few|TRBJ1-1|NA
TGTGCCAGCAGCCAAGATCGAAGGGGTGAAGCTTTCTTT
CASSQDRRGEAFF
>TRBV5-1|NA|TRBJ2-5|NA
TGCGCCAGCAGCTTGGGTCGGTATGAGACCCAGTACTTC
CASSLGRYETQYF
>TRBV19|NA|TRBJ2-7|TRBD2
TGTGCCAGTAGTATTGGGGGACTAGCGGCGTACGAGCAGTACTTC
CASSIGGLAAYEQYF
>TRBV5-1|NA|TRBJ2-6|TRBD1
TGCGCCAGCACGCGATCAGGGGGTTCTGGGGCCAACGTCCTGACTTTC
CASTRSGGSGANVLTF
>TRBV11-3|NA|TRBJ2-2|TRBD1
TGTGCCAGCAGCTCCCCCTGGACAGGGGGAACCGGGGAGCTGTTTTTT
CASSSPWTGGTGELFF
>TRBV6-1|NA|TRBJ2-5|TRBD2
TGTGCCAGCAGTGACCTAGCGGGGGAATTAGAGACCCAGTACTTC
CASSDLAGELETQYF
>TRBV7-3|once|TRBJ1-1|TRBD1
TGTGCCAGCAGCCCATCCCAGGGGGCCGGAACTGAAGCTTTCTTT
CASSPSQGAGTEAFF
>TRBV15|NA|TRBJ1-2|NA
TGTGCCACCAGCAGAGAAGTGGGGAAGGACTATGGCTACACCTTC
CATSREVGKDYGYTF
>TRBV7-3|few|TRBJ2-1|TRBD2
TGTGCCAGCAGCCCGCTCCGCATAACTAGCGGGGGGATGCAGTTCTTC
CASSPLRITSGGMQFF
>TRBV7-3|NA|TRBJ1-1|NA
TGTGCCAGCAGCCCTTCATCGACAGCGAACACTGAAGCTTTCTTT
CASSPSSTANTEAFF
>TRBV5-1|NA|TRBJ1-3|TRBD1
TGCGCCAGCAGCTTTTCACAGGGGTCTGGAAACACCATATATTTT
CASSFSQGSGNTIYF
>TRBV5-4|NA|TRBJ2-3|TRBD2
TGTGCCAGCAGCATCGGCGGCGGGGGAGGTACGCAGTATTTT
CASSIGGGGGTQYF
>TRBV4-2|NA|TRBJ2-7|TRBD2
TGTGCCAGCAGCGGGCTAGCGGGGGACGAGCAGTACTTC
CASSGLAGDEQYF
>TRBV2|NA|TRBJ1-5|NA
TGTGCCAGCAGACTCGACCGCAATCAGCCCCAGCATTTT
CASRLDRNQPQHF
>TRBV14|NA|TRBJ2-3|NA
TGTGCCAGCAGCCGTAGAGCGGGACAAGGCACAGATACGCAGTATTTT
CASSRRAGQGTDTQYF
>TRBV9|NA|TRBJ2-2|NA
TGTGCCAGCAGCGTAGGCACCCACGGGGAGCTGTTTTTT
CASSVGTHGELFF
>TRBV9|NA|TRBJ2-5|NA
TGTGCCAGCAGCCCCCCCGGGACTTCACGCGAGACCCAGTACTTC
CASSPPGTSRETQYF
>TRBV6-1|NA|TRBJ1-2|NA
TGTGCCAGCAGTGAAACTTACAAATTTGGCTACACCTTC
CASSETYKFGYTF
>TRBV5-8|NA|TRBJ2-7|NA
TGTGCCAGCGTAAGGAGGGGAGACACGGCCGGCTACGAGCAGTACTTC
CASVRRGDTAGYEQYF
>TRBV6-1|NA|TRBJ2-5|TRBD1
TGTGCCAGCAGTGCGAACAGGGGGGCGGAGACCCAGTACTTC
CASSANRGAETQYF
>TRBV5-3|NA|TRBJ2-1|TRBD1
TGTGCCAGAAGCACCTCCCCGGACAGGGTCATATTAAACTACAATGAGCAGTTCTTC
CARSTSPDRVILNYNEQFF